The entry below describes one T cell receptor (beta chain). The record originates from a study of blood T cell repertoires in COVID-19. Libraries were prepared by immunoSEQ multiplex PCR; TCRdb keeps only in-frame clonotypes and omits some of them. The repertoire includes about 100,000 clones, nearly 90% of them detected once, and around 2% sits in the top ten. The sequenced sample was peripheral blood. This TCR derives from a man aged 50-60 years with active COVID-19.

The CDR3 loop is CASSQGYSNQPQHF. For the CDR3, the DNA is TGTGCCAGCAGCCAGGGATACAGCAATCAGCCCCAGCATTTT. This chain links TRBV5-6 with TRBJ1-5; D might be TRBD1 (5 bases). Trimming stripped 4 bases from V and 1 base from J, with 9 bases between. The CDR3 length is 14 residues. Germline V gene lookup returns CDR1 SGHDT and CDR2 YYEEEE.